This is a list of T cell receptor beta chains from one sample in a study of blood T cells in healthy people across ages. TCRdb analysed the 5' RACE reads with MiXCR anew, one entry per CDR3 protein. The data show approximately 800,000 distinct CDR3 sequences, with 55% to 70% seen just once and approximately 20% held by the top ten. Sequenced: blood. All receptors come from a man aged 30 to 45 in good health. Each CDR3 is given with its conserved first and last residue. Each record gives: V gene, D gene, clone size, J gene, CDR3 DNA, CDR3 protein. D genes are given only for firm matches. The listing skips clone size in some rows; elsewhere it reads once, few, many or a size class.

v_gene: TRBV4-3; d_gene: .; abundance: .; j_gene: TRBJ2-1; CDR3nt: TGCGCCAGCAGCCAAGTTTCCCCGAGTGAGCAGTTCTTC; CDR3aa: CASSQVSPSEQFF
v_gene: TRBV6-6; d_gene: .; abundance: .; j_gene: TRBJ1-5; CDR3nt: TGTGCCAGCAGTTACTGCGGGACATCGAATCAGCCCCAGCATTTT; CDR3aa: CASSYCGTSNQPQHF
v_gene: TRBV20-1; d_gene: .; abundance: .; j_gene: TRBJ2-3; CDR3nt: TGCAGTGGGGGTGCAACCGATAGCACAGATACGCAGTATTTT; CDR3aa: CSGGATDSTDTQYF
v_gene: TRBV11-2; d_gene: .; abundance: .; j_gene: TRBJ2-7; CDR3nt: TGTGCCAGCAGCTTAGTTCAGAAATCCTACGAGCAGTACTTC; CDR3aa: CASSLVQKSYEQYF
v_gene: TRBV27; d_gene: TRBD1; abundance: few; j_gene: TRBJ2-5; CDR3nt: TGTGCCAGCAGAAGGGGACAGGGGGTCCAAGAGACCCAGTACTTC; CDR3aa: CASRRGQGVQETQYF
v_gene: TRBV19; d_gene: .; abundance: .; j_gene: TRBJ2-5; CDR3nt: TGTGCCAGTAGTACCCGCTACACGGAGGAGACCCAGTACTTC; CDR3aa: CASSTRYTEETQYF
v_gene: TRBV29-1; d_gene: .; abundance: .; j_gene: TRBJ2-7; CDR3nt: TGCAGCGTTGTGGGGGCTAGCAGATTCACAGATACGCAGTACTTC; CDR3aa: CSVVGASRFTDTQYF
v_gene: TRBV12-5; d_gene: .; abundance: .; j_gene: TRBJ2-7; CDR3nt: TGTGCTAGTGGTTTTCACGGGTATTACAATGAGCAGTACTTC; CDR3aa: CASGFHGYYNEQYF
v_gene: TRBV2; d_gene: .; abundance: .; j_gene: TRBJ1-6; CDR3nt: TGTGCCCGCAGTGAAATCCCCGGGTCACCCCTCCACTTT; CDR3aa: CARSEIPGSPLHF
v_gene: TRBV7-2; d_gene: .; abundance: .; j_gene: TRBJ2-1; CDR3nt: TGTGCCAGCGCCTCCGGGACGGTCTCCTACAATGAGCAGTTCTTC; CDR3aa: CASASGTVSYNEQFF
v_gene: TRBV20-1; d_gene: TRBD1; abundance: .; j_gene: TRBJ1-2; CDR3nt: TGCAGTGCTAGCGCAGGGGGCTATGGCTACACCTTC; CDR3aa: CSASAGGYGYTF
v_gene: TRBV29-1; d_gene: .; abundance: few; j_gene: TRBJ1-1; CDR3nt: TGCAGCGTTGTCGCGGGGGGGAACACTGAAGCTTTCTTT; CDR3aa: CSVVAGGNTEAFF